A single sample is the source of the 4 T cell receptor beta chains below, sequenced in a study of blood T cell repertoires in COVID-19 (dated by TCRdb to 2018 to 2020). The library relied on the immunoSEQ multiplex PCR assay. The clones in this table, taken by TCRdb from immuneACCESS, are in-frame only. Not every clone is retained; where verified, under half of the shortfall comes from an unresolved V gene, and the cause of the rest is unknown. Within this sample are 100,000 to 150,000 clones, with roughly 91% of them counted one time only. The ten largest clonotypes hold roughly 18% of the sample. Sequenced sample: peripheral blood. The receptors were gathered from a man aged 50-59 years with active or convalescent COVID-19.

The chain links TRBV27 to TRBJ2-1; 10 positions match TRBD2. Germline V lookup: CDR1 MNHEY, CDR2 SMNVEV (reference sequence). J was trimmed by 5 bases and V by 7 bases; bases with no gene match: 8. This CDR3 has 15 amino acids. The CDR3 protein is CASTLLAGEHNEQFF. CDR3 nucleotide sequence: TGTGCCAGCACCCTTCTAGCGGGAGAACACAATGAGCAGTTCTTC.

The genes are TRBV28 and TRBJ1-1; unclear D gene. The V and J ends lost 10 bases and 7 bases respectively, with 13 bases between them. The CDR3 totals 11 residues. Germline V gives CDR1 MDHEN, CDR2 SYDVKM. The CDR3 region has the DNA TGTGCCACCTTTGGAGGGCGTGAAGCTTTCTTT. Encoded protein: CATFGGREAFF.

The rearrangement joins TRBV12-3 or TRBV12-4 to TRBJ2-1, with D possibly being TRBD1 (6 bases). Deletions cut 5 bases from V and 8 bases from J, with 13 bases between. The CDR3 contains 13 residues. CDR3 nucleotides: TGTGCCAGCAGTGACGCAGGGGTGGATGAGCAGTTCTTC. This encodes CASSDAGVDEQFF.

The table lists this clone with a count of one. V usage is TRBV21-1 and J usage is TRBJ2-4; the table's D call of TRBD1 was not tested on the DNA. TRBV21-1 is a documented pseudogene. The CDR3 consists of 16 residues. The CDR3: CASSRDGTGPKNIQYF. DNA of the CDR3: TGTGCCAGCAGCCGGGATGGGACAGGGCCCAAAAACATTCAGTACTTC.